The rows below give T cell receptor beta chains drawn from one sample of a study of T cells in Graves' hyperthyroidism and ophthalmopathy. TCRdb independently ran MiXCR on the multiplex PCR reads; one entry per CDR3 protein. The profile covers 490,000 or so distinct CDR3 sequences, with 22% appearing a single time and under 55% taken by the ten largest. Sequenced sample: blood. The source of these receptors is a woman in her 70s with Graves' ophthalmopathy. Both conserved end residues are part of each CDR3. The order of the fields is D gene, V gene, clone size, J gene, CDR3 DNA, CDR3 protein. A D gene is named only where the DNA matches it firmly. Clone size is not always given. Where it is, it says once, few, many or a class for expanded clones.

D gene: -
V gene: TRBV3-1
clone size: many
J gene: TRBJ2-7
CDR3 DNA: TGTGCCAGCAGCCAAGGGAGGGGTCCCTACGAGCAGTACTTC
CDR3 protein: CASSQGRGPYEQYF

D gene: TRBD2
V gene: TRBV6-2/TRBV6-3
clone size: few
J gene: TRBJ2-2
CDR3 DNA: TGTGCCAGCAGTTACCAAGGGCTACTGGCGGGAGGGCACACCGGGGAGCTGTTTTTT
CDR3 protein: CASSYQGLLAGGHTGELFF

D gene: -
V gene: TRBV10-3
clone size: -
J gene: TRBJ1-4
CDR3 DNA: TGTGCCATCAAGGACAGCGGGTCTGAAAAACTGTTTTTT
CDR3 protein: CAIKDSGSEKLFF

D gene: TRBD1
V gene: TRBV6-2/TRBV6-3
clone size: few
J gene: TRBJ1-2
CDR3 DNA: TGTGCCAGCAGTTACGACAGGGGGAATGGCTACACCTTC
CDR3 protein: CASSYDRGNGYTF

D gene: TRBD1
V gene: TRBV4-3
clone size: once
J gene: TRBJ1-1
CDR3 DNA: TGCGCCAGCAGCCAACGATTTGACAGGGCCTACACTGAAGCTTTCTTT
CDR3 protein: CASSQRFDRAYTEAFF

D gene: TRBD2
V gene: TRBV28
clone size: many
J gene: TRBJ2-5
CDR3 DNA: TGTGCCAGCAGTTTTTCACTAGCGGGGGTAACCCAGTACTTC
CDR3 protein: CASSFSLAGVTQYF

D gene: TRBD1
V gene: TRBV18
clone size: -
J gene: TRBJ2-3
CDR3 DNA: TGTGCCAGCTCACCCTTGGGACAGGGGATGTCGGATACGCAGTATTTT
CDR3 protein: CASSPLGQGMSDTQYF

D gene: -
V gene: TRBV27
clone size: few
J gene: TRBJ1-1
CDR3 DNA: TGTGCCAGCAGTTTATCGGGGTCGGGAGAAGCTTTCTTT
CDR3 protein: CASSLSGSGEAFF

D gene: -
V gene: TRBV28
clone size: many
J gene: TRBJ1-1
CDR3 DNA: TGTGCCAGCAGGCTGGTTCTGGGGAGGACTGAAGCTTTCTTT
CDR3 protein: CASRLVLGRTEAFF

D gene: TRBD2
V gene: TRBV12-3/TRBV12-4
clone size: -
J gene: TRBJ2-1
CDR3 DNA: TGTGCCAGCAGTTTGACCGGACTAGAGGGATACAATGAGCAGTTCTTC
CDR3 protein: CASSLTGLEGYNEQFF

D gene: -
V gene: TRBV9
clone size: few
J gene: TRBJ2-7
CDR3 DNA: TGTGCCAGCAGCGTAGCTACGGGGGACTACGAGCAGTACTTC
CDR3 protein: CASSVATGDYEQYF

D gene: -
V gene: TRBV7-2
clone size: many
J gene: TRBJ2-1
CDR3 DNA: TGTGCCAGCAGCAAATATAACAATGAGCAGTTCTTC
CDR3 protein: CASSKYNNEQFF

D gene: TRBD1
V gene: TRBV28
clone size: few
J gene: TRBJ1-3
CDR3 DNA: TGTGCCAGCAGTCCCTCAGACAGGGTCTCTGGAAACACCATATATTTT
CDR3 protein: CASSPSDRVSGNTIYF

D gene: -
V gene: TRBV28
clone size: many
J gene: TRBJ2-1
CDR3 DNA: TGTGCCAGCAGTTTATCACCCCGGGCAGGCCACAATGAGCAGTTCTTC
CDR3 protein: CASSLSPRAGHNEQFF

D gene: -
V gene: TRBV7-8
clone size: -
J gene: TRBJ2-5
CDR3 DNA: TGTGCCAGCAGCTTAGCCCCTAGGGGGGCCCTTGGGACCCAGTACTTC
CDR3 protein: CASSLAPRGALGTQYF

D gene: -
V gene: TRBV7-3
clone size: -
J gene: TRBJ2-2
CDR3 DNA: TGTGCCAGCAGCAAAACCTCGAACACCGGGGAGCTGTTTTTT
CDR3 protein: CASSKTSNTGELFF

D gene: -
V gene: TRBV13
clone size: -
J gene: TRBJ1-2
CDR3 DNA: TGTGCCAGCAGGTGGTTAACGGGTGGCTACACCTTC
CDR3 protein: CASRWLTGGYTF

D gene: -
V gene: TRBV11-1
clone size: many
J gene: TRBJ1-5
CDR3 DNA: TGTGCCAGCAGCCTGGGTTCAGGGGCCGGTCAGCCCCAGCATTTT
CDR3 protein: CASSLGSGAGQPQHF

D gene: -
V gene: TRBV30
clone size: -
J gene: TRBJ1-5
CDR3 DNA: TGTGCCTGGAACCAGGGTGGTCAGCCCCAGCATTTT
CDR3 protein: CAWNQGGQPQHF

D gene: TRBD2
V gene: TRBV5-4
clone size: few
J gene: TRBJ2-1
CDR3 DNA: TGTGCCAGCAGCTTGTGGTCGGGACTAGCGGGCGGGGATGAGCAGTTCTTC
CDR3 protein: CASSLWSGLAGGDEQFF

D gene: TRBD1
V gene: TRBV29-1
clone size: -
J gene: TRBJ2-5
CDR3 DNA: TGCAGCGTTGCGACCACAGGGGTGCAAGAGACCCAGTACTTC
CDR3 protein: CSVATTGVQETQYF

D gene: -
V gene: TRBV12-3/TRBV12-4
clone size: few
J gene: TRBJ1-2
CDR3 DNA: TGTGCCAGCAGTTTAATTAATACAGGGTTTACCTTC
CDR3 protein: CASSLINTGFTF

D gene: TRBD1
V gene: TRBV30
clone size: -
J gene: TRBJ1-3
CDR3 DNA: TGTGCCTGGAGTATGACAGGGGTAGGAAACACCATATATTTT
CDR3 protein: CAWSMTGVGNTIYF

D gene: -
V gene: TRBV7-2
clone size: -
J gene: TRBJ1-2
CDR3 DNA: TGTGCCAGCAGCTTAGGGTGGGGCGCTGGGGGCTACACCTTC
CDR3 protein: CASSLGWGAGGYTF

D gene: TRBD1
V gene: TRBV30
clone size: many
J gene: TRBJ1-2
CDR3 DNA: TGTGCCGGGGACAGGGTAGGGTATGGCTACACCTTC
CDR3 protein: CAGDRVGYGYTF

D gene: TRBD2
V gene: TRBV29-1
clone size: many
J gene: TRBJ2-3
CDR3 DNA: TGCAGCGTTTCCCAGCGGGAGGGCCGGGATACGCAGTATTTT
CDR3 protein: CSVSQREGRDTQYF